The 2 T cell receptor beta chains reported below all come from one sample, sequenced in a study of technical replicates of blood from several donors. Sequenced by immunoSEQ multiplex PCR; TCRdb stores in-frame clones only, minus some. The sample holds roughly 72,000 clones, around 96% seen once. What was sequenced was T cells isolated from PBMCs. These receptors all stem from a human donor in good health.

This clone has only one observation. CDR3: CASSSYGGGGELFF. CDR3 bases: TGTGCCAGCAGTTCCTACGGGGGTGGTGGGGAGCTGTTTTTT. This rearrangement joins TRBV9 to TRBJ2-2, with a tentative D call TRBD2 (6 bases). Trimming removed 5 bases at V and 8 bases at J, with 16 bases between. The CDR3 runs 14 residues. Germline V gene lookup returns CDR1 SGDLS and CDR2 YYNGEE.

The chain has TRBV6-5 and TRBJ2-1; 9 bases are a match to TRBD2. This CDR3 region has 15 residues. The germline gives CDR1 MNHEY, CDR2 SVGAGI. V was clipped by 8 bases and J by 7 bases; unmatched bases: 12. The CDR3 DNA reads TGTGCCAGCCATCTAGCGGGAATGCTTACGAATGAGCAGTTCTTC. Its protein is CASHLAGMLTNEQFF.